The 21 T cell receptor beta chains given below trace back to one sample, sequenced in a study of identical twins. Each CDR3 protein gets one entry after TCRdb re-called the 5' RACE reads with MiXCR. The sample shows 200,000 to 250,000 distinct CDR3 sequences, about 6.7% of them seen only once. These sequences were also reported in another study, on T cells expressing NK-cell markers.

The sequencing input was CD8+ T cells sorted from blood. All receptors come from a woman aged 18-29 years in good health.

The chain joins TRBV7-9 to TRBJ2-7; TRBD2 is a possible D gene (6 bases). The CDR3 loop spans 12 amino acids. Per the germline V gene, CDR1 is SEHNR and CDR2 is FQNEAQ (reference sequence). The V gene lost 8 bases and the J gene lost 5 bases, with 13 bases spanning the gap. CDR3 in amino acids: CASLGGANEQYF. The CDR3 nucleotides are TGTGCCAGCCTCGGAGGGGCCAACGAGCAGTACTTC.

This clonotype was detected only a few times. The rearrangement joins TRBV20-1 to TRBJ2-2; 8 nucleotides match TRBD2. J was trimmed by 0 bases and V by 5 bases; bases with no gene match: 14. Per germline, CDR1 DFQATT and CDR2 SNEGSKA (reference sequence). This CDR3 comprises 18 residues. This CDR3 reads CSAVPAGGNLANTGELFF. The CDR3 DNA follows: TGCAGTGCTGTCCCGGCGGGGGGTAACCTCGCGAACACCGGGGAGCTGTTTTTT.

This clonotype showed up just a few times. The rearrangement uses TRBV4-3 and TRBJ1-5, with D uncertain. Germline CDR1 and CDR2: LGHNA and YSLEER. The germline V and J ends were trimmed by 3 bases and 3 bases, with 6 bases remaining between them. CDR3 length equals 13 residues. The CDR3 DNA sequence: TGCGCCAGCAGCCAGGGGTTCAATCAGCCCCAGCATTTT. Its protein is CASSQGFNQPQHF.

The CDR3 bases are TGTGCCAGCAGCCCCCCTGGCGGGGGGCGAGAGCAGTACTTC. Translation gives CASSPPGGGREQYF. The rearrangement uses TRBV21-1 and TRBJ2-7; the table's D call, TRBD1, has no DNA check behind it. TRBV21-1 is annotated as a pseudogene. The CDR3 contains 14 residues.

CDR3 region: CASSQDPSDGYSSYNEQFF. The CDR3 DNA sequence: TGCGCCAGCAGCCAAGATCCCAGCGACGGTTATAGCTCCTACAATGAGCAGTTCTTC. The chain links TRBV4-1 to TRBJ2-1; D is ambiguous. Trimming pared 0 bases from V and 0 bases from J, leaving 18 bases between. CDR3 size: 19 residues. Germline CDR1 is MGHRA and CDR2 is YSYEKL.

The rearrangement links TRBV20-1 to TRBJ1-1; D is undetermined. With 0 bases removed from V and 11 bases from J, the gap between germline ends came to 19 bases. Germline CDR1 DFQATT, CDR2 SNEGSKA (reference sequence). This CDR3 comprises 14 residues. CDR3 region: CSARENTGITLAFF. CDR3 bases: TGCAGTGCTAGAGAAAATACGGGCATAACGTTGGCTTTCTTT.

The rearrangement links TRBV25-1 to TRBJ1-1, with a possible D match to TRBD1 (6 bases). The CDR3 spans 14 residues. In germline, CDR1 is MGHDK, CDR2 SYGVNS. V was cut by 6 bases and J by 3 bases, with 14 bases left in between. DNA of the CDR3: TGTGCCAGCAGGAGGGGCGGGACATACACTGAAGCTTTCTTT. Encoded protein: CASRRGGTYTEAFF.

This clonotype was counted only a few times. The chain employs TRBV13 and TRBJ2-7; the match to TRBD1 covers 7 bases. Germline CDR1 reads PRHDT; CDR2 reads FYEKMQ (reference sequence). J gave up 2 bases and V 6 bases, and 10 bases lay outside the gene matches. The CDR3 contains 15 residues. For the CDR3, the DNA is TGTGCCAGCAGGGAACGCCGGGACAGCACCTACGAGCAGTACTTC. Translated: CASRERRDSTYEQYF.

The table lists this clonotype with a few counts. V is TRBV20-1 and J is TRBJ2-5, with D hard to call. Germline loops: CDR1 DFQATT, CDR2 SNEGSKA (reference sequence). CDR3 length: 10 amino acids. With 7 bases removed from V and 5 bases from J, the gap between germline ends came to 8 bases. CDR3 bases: TGCAGTGTCATTCGGGAGACCCAGTACTTC. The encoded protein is CSVIRETQYF.

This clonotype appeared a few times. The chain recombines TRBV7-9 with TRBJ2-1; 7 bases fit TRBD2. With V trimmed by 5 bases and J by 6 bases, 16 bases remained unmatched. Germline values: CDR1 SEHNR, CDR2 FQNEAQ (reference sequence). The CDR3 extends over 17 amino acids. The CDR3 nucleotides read TGTGCCAGCAGCCCCCCGCGGGGGACCTATCCAGTCAATGAGCAGTTCTTC. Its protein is CASSPPRGTYPVNEQFF.

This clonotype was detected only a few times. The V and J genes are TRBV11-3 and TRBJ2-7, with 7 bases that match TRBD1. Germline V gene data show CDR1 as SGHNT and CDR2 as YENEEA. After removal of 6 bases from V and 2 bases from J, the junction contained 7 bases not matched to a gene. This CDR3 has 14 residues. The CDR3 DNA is TGTGCCAGCAGAGAGGCAGGACAGGCCTACGAGCAGTACTTC. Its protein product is CASREAGQAYEQYF.

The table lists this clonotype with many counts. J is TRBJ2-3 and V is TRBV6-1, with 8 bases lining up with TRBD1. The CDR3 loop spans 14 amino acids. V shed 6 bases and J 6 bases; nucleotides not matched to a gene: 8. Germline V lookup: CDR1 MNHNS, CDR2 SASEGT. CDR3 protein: CASRPPRGPDTQYF. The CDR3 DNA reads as TGTGCCAGCAGACCACCCAGGGGGCCGGATACGCAGTATTTT.

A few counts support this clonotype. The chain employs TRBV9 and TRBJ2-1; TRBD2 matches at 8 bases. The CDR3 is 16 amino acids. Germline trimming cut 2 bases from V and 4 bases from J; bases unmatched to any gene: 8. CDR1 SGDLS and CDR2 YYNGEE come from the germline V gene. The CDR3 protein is CASSVGAGDRYNEQFF. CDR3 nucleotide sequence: TGTGCCAGCAGCGTCGGAGCGGGAGACCGGTACAATGAGCAGTTCTTC. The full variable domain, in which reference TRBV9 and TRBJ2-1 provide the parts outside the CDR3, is DSGVTQTPKHLITATGQRVTLRCSPRSGDLSVYWYQQSLDQGLQFLIQYYNGEERAKGNILERFSAQQFPDLHSELNLSSLELGDSALYFCASSVGAGDRYNEQFFGPGTRLTVL.

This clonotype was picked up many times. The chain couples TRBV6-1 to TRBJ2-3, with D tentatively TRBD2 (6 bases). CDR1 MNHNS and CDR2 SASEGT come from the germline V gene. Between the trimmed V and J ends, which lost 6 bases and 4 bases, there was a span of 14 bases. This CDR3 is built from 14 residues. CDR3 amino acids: CASRGLTESDTQYF. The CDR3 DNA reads TGTGCCAGCAGAGGACTAACGGAATCAGATACGCAGTATTTT.

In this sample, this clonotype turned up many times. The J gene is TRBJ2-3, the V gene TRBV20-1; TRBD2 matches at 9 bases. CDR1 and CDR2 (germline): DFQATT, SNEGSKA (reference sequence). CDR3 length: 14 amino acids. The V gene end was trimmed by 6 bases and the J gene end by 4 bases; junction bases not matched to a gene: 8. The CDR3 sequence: CSAPPSGKADTQYF. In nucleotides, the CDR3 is TGCAGTGCCCCCCCTAGCGGGAAGGCAGATACGCAGTATTTT.

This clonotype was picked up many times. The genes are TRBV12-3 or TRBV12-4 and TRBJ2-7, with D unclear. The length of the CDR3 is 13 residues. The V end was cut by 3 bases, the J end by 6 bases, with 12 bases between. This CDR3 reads CASSFSPLGEQYF. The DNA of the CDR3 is TGTGCCAGCAGTTTCAGTCCCTTGGGCGAGCAGTACTTC.

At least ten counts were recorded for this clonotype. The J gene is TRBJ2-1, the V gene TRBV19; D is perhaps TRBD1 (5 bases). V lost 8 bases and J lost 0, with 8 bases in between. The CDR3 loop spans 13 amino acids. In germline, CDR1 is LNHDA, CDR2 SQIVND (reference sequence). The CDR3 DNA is TGTGCCAGTTCAGGGTTCTCCTACAATGAGCAGTTCTTC. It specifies CASSGFSYNEQFF.

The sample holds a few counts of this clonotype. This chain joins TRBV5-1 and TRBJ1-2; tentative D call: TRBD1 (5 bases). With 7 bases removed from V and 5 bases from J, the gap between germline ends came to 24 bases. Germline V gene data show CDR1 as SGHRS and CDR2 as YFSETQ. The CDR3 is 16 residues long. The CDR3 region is CASCLLPSTDFYGYTF. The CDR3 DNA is TGCGCCAGCTGCCTGCTGCCCTCGACAGACTTTTATGGCTACACCTTC.

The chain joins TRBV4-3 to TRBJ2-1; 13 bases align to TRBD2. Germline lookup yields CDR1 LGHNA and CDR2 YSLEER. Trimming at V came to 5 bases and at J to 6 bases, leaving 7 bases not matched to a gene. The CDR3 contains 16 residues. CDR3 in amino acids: CASSFGLAGVANEQFF. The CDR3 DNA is TGCGCCAGCAGCTTTGGACTAGCGGGAGTCGCCAATGAGCAGTTCTTC.

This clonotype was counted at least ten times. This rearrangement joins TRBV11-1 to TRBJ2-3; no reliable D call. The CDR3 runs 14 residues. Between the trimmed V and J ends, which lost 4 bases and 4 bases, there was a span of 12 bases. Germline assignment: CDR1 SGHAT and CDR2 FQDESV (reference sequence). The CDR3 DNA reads TGTGCCAGCAGCTCCCATTACGGGCCAGATACGCAGTATTTT. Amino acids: CASSSHYGPDTQYF. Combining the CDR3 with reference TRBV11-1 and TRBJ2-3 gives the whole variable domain EAEVAQSPRYKITEKSQAVAFWCDPISGHATLYWYRQILGQGPELLVQFQDESVVDDSQLPKDRFSAERLKGVDSTLKIQPAELGDSAMYLCASSSHYGPDTQYFGPGTRLTVL.

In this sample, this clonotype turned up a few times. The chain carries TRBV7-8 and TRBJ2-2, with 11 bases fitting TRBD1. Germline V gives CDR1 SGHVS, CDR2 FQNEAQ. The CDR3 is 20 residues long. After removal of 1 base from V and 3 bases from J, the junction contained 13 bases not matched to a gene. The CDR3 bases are TGTGCCAGCAGCTTAGTACGGACAGGGGGCTACTCGAGACACACCGGGGAGCTGTTTTTT. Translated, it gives CASSLVRTGGYSRHTGELFF. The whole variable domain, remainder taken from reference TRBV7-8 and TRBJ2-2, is GAGVSQSPRYKVAKRGQDVALRCDPISGHVSLFWYQQALGQGPEFLTYFQNEAQLDKSGLPSDRFFAERPEGSVSTLKIQRTQQEDSAVYLCASSLVRTGGYSRHTGELFFGEGSRLTVL.